This T cell receptor (beta chain) derives from a study of CD8 T cells in ankylosing spondylitis. TCRdb redid the calling of the 5' RACE reads with MiXCR, one entry per CDR3 protein. Of under 400,000 distinct CDR3 sequences listed, about 9.9% are singletons. Findings of the study overall: Certain motif variants had earlier appeared in reactive arthritis synovial fluid and blood.

Notes on this clonotype: Its antigen is still unknown.

This sequence originates from a female donor with ankylosing spondylitis or in good health (not recorded which). Sequencing was done on a sample of blood, either unsorted or a sorted T cell fraction (not recorded which).

The CDR3, as DNA: TGTGCCAGCAGTCCTAACCCTCGCGGACAGGGAGACAATCAGCCCCAGCATTTT. This codes for CASSPNPRGQGDNQPQHF. The chain employs TRBV6-2 or TRBV6-3 and TRBJ1-5; TRBD1 agrees at 8 bases. CDR3 length: 18 residues. V lost 5 bases and J lost 3; bases outside the gene matches: 15. Germline V gene sequence: CDR1 MNHEY, CDR2 SVGEGT.